The rows below give T cell receptor beta chains drawn from one sample of a study of blood T cells in healthy people across ages. TCRdb independently ran MiXCR on the 5' RACE reads; one entry per CDR3 protein. The sample lists about 1.4 million distinct CDR3 sequences; 59% were seen once. Sequenced sample: blood. The receptors come from a man in his late teens or twenties in good health. The CDR3 runs from the conserved cysteine through the conserved F or W. The D gene is left open where the match is weak. For some rows the clone size is stated as once, few or many, or as a class when expanded; others skip it.

v_gene: TRBV15; abundance: few; d_gene: NA; j_gene: TRBJ2-7; CDR3aa: CATSRSGAFYEQYF; CDR3nt: TGTGCCACCAGCAGATCAGGGGCGTTCTACGAGCAGTACTTC
v_gene: TRBV20-1; abundance: NA; d_gene: NA; j_gene: TRBJ1-1; CDR3aa: CSAREVQGWSSTEAFF; CDR3nt: TGCAGTGCTAGAGAGGTACAGGGATGGAGTAGCACTGAAGCTTTCTTT
v_gene: TRBV12-3/TRBV12-4; abundance: once; d_gene: TRBD2; j_gene: TRBJ2-7; CDR3aa: CASLAGGSSYEQYF; CDR3nt: TGTGCCAGCCTAGCGGGAGGGAGCTCCTACGAGCAGTACTTC
v_gene: TRBV2; abundance: NA; d_gene: NA; j_gene: TRBJ2-5; CDR3aa: CASLRADWYQETQYF; CDR3nt: TGTGCCAGCCTCCGGGCCGATTGGTACCAAGAGACCCAGTACTTC
v_gene: TRBV5-1; abundance: NA; d_gene: TRBD1; j_gene: TRBJ2-7; CDR3aa: CASSLIGTGAPYEQYF; CDR3nt: TGCGCCAGCAGCTTAATAGGGACAGGGGCGCCCTACGAGCAGTACTTC
v_gene: TRBV21-1; abundance: NA; d_gene: NA; j_gene: TRBJ1-5; CDR3aa: CASSKARGTGSGSRNQPQHF; CDR3nt: TGTGCCAGCAGCAAAGCAAGAGGGACAGGGAGTGGAAGTCGCAATCAGCCCCAGCATTTT
v_gene: TRBV7-9; abundance: few; d_gene: NA; j_gene: TRBJ2-1; CDR3aa: CASRNRGNEQFF; CDR3nt: TGTGCCAGCAGGAACCGCGGCAATGAGCAGTTCTTC
v_gene: TRBV12-3/TRBV12-4; abundance: NA; d_gene: NA; j_gene: TRBJ1-4; CDR3aa: CASSSGDPLPLLEGGATNEKLFF; CDR3nt: TGTGCCAGCAGTTCGGGAGATCCCTTACCACTTCTAGAGGGGGGAGCAACTAATGAAAAACTGTTTTTT
v_gene: TRBV10-3; abundance: few; d_gene: NA; j_gene: TRBJ1-1; CDR3aa: CAILMVQGGSTEAFF; CDR3nt: TGTGCCATCCTCATGGTACAGGGCGGGAGCACTGAAGCTTTCTTT
v_gene: TRBV12-3/TRBV12-4; abundance: many; d_gene: NA; j_gene: TRBJ1-1; CDR3aa: CASSLGGPEAFF; CDR3nt: TGTGCCAGCAGCTTAGGAGGGCCTGAAGCTTTCTTT
v_gene: TRBV7-9; abundance: NA; d_gene: NA; j_gene: TRBJ2-5; CDR3aa: CASSPARLRRETQYF; CDR3nt: TGTGCCAGCAGCCCAGCGAGACTACGGCGGGAGACCCAGTACTTC
v_gene: TRBV20-1; abundance: NA; d_gene: NA; j_gene: TRBJ2-1; CDR3aa: CSARAPVINEQFF; CDR3nt: TGCAGTGCTAGGGCGCCCGTCATCAATGAGCAGTTCTTC
v_gene: TRBV27; abundance: few; d_gene: TRBD2; j_gene: TRBJ2-1; CDR3aa: CASSLGLAGPTGEFF; CDR3nt: TGTGCCAGCAGTTTAGGACTAGCGGGACCAACGGGAGAGTTCTTC
v_gene: TRBV27; abundance: NA; d_gene: NA; j_gene: TRBJ2-3; CDR3aa: CASSLAGLGSYEQYF; CDR3nt: TGTGCCAGCAGTTTAGCAGGGCTTGGATCCTACGAGCAGTATTTT
v_gene: TRBV15; abundance: NA; d_gene: NA; j_gene: TRBJ2-3; CDR3aa: CATSTRRSTDTQYF; CDR3nt: TGTGCCACCAGCACCCGACGGAGTACAGATACGCAGTATTTT
v_gene: TRBV19; abundance: NA; d_gene: NA; j_gene: TRBJ2-3; CDR3aa: CASTPTSTDTQYF; CDR3nt: TGTGCCAGTACACCCACGAGCACAGATACGCAGTATTTT
v_gene: TRBV6-5; abundance: few; d_gene: TRBD1; j_gene: TRBJ2-7; CDR3aa: CASSYTGTGVYEQYF; CDR3nt: TGTGCCAGCAGTTACACCGGGACAGGGGTTTACGAGCAGTACTTC